This TCR beta chain stems from a study of T-cell memory formation after mild COVID-19. Findings and limits, study-wide: The authors left the SARS-CoV-2 specificity of second-wave clones peaking on day 37 unconfirmed. Researchers found some responding clones in pre-infection memory, a sign that cross-reactive memory joined. Shrinking CD4+ clones were chiefly CM and EM; CD8+ ones were chiefly EMRA.

This clonotype has a handful of counts. Antigen unknown. After 5'RACE with constant-segment primers, TCR alpha and TCR beta cDNA libraries carrying sample barcodes and UMIs were obtained. A single record per CDR3 protein comes from TCRdb applying MiXCR to the 5' RACE reads. This table holds fewer than 300,000 distinct CDR3 sequences, more than 15% found once. Deletions cut 3 bases from V and 6 bases from J, with 9 bases between. CDR3 length: 13 amino acids. Germline CDR1 reads MNHEY; CDR2 reads SMNVEV (reference sequence). The clonotype originates from a man younger than 35 who had mild COVID-19 (a few samples of this study predate the infection). Cell type and time point are not known. The specimen sequenced was PBMCs or a T cell subset sorted from them (not recorded which). The J gene is TRBJ1-5, the V gene TRBV27; tentatively, D is TRBD1 (5 bases). CDR3 DNA: TGTGCCAGCAGTTTTTGGGGGGGTCAGCCCCAGCATTTT. Translating gives CASSFWGGQPQHF.